A single sample is the source of the 21 T cell receptor beta chains below, sequenced in a study of T cells after yellow fever vaccination. Each CDR3 protein is one row after TCRdb ran MiXCR on the 5' RACE reads. The data contain approximately 610,000 distinct CDR3 sequences, around a sixth of them singletons. Sequences were derived from PBMCs, sampled more than 4 days after the first yellow fever vaccination. These receptors were collected from a man in his late teens or twenties who received the YFV17D yellow fever vaccine.

This clonotype was observed a handful of times. CDR3 sequence (DNA): TGTGCCAGCAGCTCGACTAGCGGGGGGGAGGTGTACGTC. Protein product: CASSSTSGGEVYV. The chain links TRBV11-2 to TRBJ2-7; TRBD2 matches at 14 bases. V dropped 4 bases and J dropped 12; count of bases not matched to a gene: 5. The germline V gene encodes CDR1 SGHAT and CDR2 FQNNGV. The CDR3 runs to 13 residues.

V usage is TRBV7-3 and J usage is TRBJ2-3; TRBD2 matches at 7 bases. V lost 0 bases, J lost 6 bases, and 3 bases stayed unmatched. In germline, CDR1 is SGHTA, CDR2 FQGTGA. This CDR3 has 14 amino acids. This chain's CDR3 is CASSLTGGVDTQYF. The CDR3 region has the DNA TGTGCCAGCAGCTTAACGGGGGGGGTGGATACGCAGTATTTT.

This clonotype was found many times. The junction and the germline gene differ at one end; a read error may be behind it. The gene calls are TRBV5-1 and TRBJ2-2; maybe TRBD1 (5 bases). CDR1 is SGHRS, CDR2 YFSETQ, per germline. This CDR3 is built from 14 residues. CDR3 sequence: CASSLGQGTGELFF. The CDR3 DNA reads TGTGCCAGCAGCCTGGGGCAGGGCACCGGGGAGCTGTTTTTT.

This clonotype was seen only a few times. This sequence joins TRBV5-1 and TRBJ2-7, with 10 positions matching TRBD2. The CDR3 totals 14 residues. Germline trimming cut 1 base from V and 4 bases from J; bases unmatched to any gene: 2. Germline CDR1 reads SGHRS; CDR2 reads YFSETQ. In DNA form, the CDR3 reads TGCGCCAGCAGCTTGTCTAGCGGGGGTTACGAGCAGTACTTC. Translation: CASSLSSGGYEQYF.

The rearrangement links TRBV20-1 to TRBJ2-5, with D perhaps matching TRBD2 (6 bases). Germline CDR1 and CDR2: DFQATT and SNEGSKA (reference sequence). Deletions cut 5 bases from V and 2 bases from J, with 6 bases between. CDR3 size: 11 residues. The CDR3 coding sequence is TGCAGTGCTGCGGGACAAGAGACCCAGTACTTC. It yields the protein CSAAGQETQYF.

This clonotype turned up a few times. This chain connects TRBV7-9 to TRBJ2-6; the D is unclear. The germline gives CDR1 SEHNR, CDR2 FQNEAQ (reference sequence). This CDR3 is built from 14 residues. The V and J ends lost 1 base and 3 bases respectively, with 4 bases between them. Here the CDR3 reads CASSLGNGANVLTF. The DNA of the CDR3 is TGTGCCAGCAGCTTAGGGAATGGGGCCAACGTCCTGACTTTC.

The chain combines TRBV6-5 with TRBJ1-4; no clear D. Germline V CDR1 and CDR2: MNHEY, SVGAGI. V was clipped by 2 bases and J by 6 bases, with 13 bases between them. This CDR3 has 15 amino acids. CDR3 DNA sequence: TGTGCCAGCAGTTACGGACGGACGGACTATGAAAAACTGTTTTTT. Translated, it gives CASSYGRTDYEKLFF.

This clonotype was found a few times. The DNA of the CDR3 is TGTGCCAGCAGTTTATCGTGGGACAGCAATCAGCCCCAGCATTTT. Protein: CASSLSWDSNQPQHF. The rearrangement uses TRBV12-3 or TRBV12-4 and TRBJ1-5; D possibly corresponds to TRBD1 (5 bases). The length of the CDR3 is 15 residues. V was cut by 2 bases and J by 1 base, with 9 bases left in between.

In this sample, this clonotype turned up a few times. This chain uses TRBV3-1 with TRBJ1-1, with D possibly TRBD1 on 6 matching bases. CDR3 length equals 16 residues. From germline, CDR1 is LGHDT and CDR2 YNNKEL (reference sequence). Trimming removed 0 bases from V and 4 bases from J, with 15 bases in between. CDR3 protein: CASSQDREGGVTEAFF. The CDR3, as DNA: TGTGCCAGCAGCCAAGATCGTGAAGGGGGAGTCACTGAAGCTTTCTTT.

The chain uses TRBV12-3 or TRBV12-4 and TRBJ1-1; D is possibly TRBD1 (5 bases). The CDR3 is 16 residues long. Trimming cost V 5 bases and J 0 bases, with 16 bases left between them. The CDR3 DNA reads TGTGCCAGCAGTCCCCTTGAGGGGATCATGAACACTGAAGCTTTCTTT. The encoded protein is CASSPLEGIMNTEAFF.

This clonotype was seen a handful of times. The CDR3 DNA reads TGTGCCAGTAGACAAGGGACAGGGAGATATGGCTACACCTTC. Its protein is CASRQGTGRYGYTF. The V and J genes are TRBV19 and TRBJ1-2; TRBD1 agrees at 9 bases. This CDR3 region has 14 residues. Germline CDR1 is LNHDA and CDR2 is SQIVND (reference sequence). The ends lost 6 bases at V and 5 bases at J; junction bases unmatched: 7.

This clonotype has only a few counts. The rearrangement joins TRBV5-8 to TRBJ1-6; D ambiguous. The CDR3 runs to 16 residues. V lost 5 bases to trimming and J lost 3 bases, with 15 bases between them. CDR1 SGHTS and CDR2 YDEGEE come from the germline V gene. The CDR3 sequence: CASRLRASSYNSPLHF. The DNA of the CDR3 is TGTGCCAGCAGGCTGAGAGCGTCCAGCTATAATTCACCCCTCCACTTT.

This clonotype showed up just a few times. V gene TRBV12-3 or TRBV12-4 combines with J gene TRBJ2-2; no reliable D call. There are 13 residues in the CDR3. Trimming cost V 3 bases and J 4 bases, with 6 bases left between them. For the CDR3, the DNA is TGTGCCAGCAGTTTTAGGATCACCGGGGAGCTGTTTTTT. This gives the protein CASSFRITGELFF.

The chain uses TRBV4-1 and TRBJ2-7; 11 bases align to TRBD2. CDR1 and CDR2 (germline): MGHRA, YSYEKL. CDR3 length: 16 residues. V lost 4 bases and J lost 3; bases outside the gene matches: 8. The DNA of the CDR3 is TGCGCCAGCAGCCTTTACTCTAGCGGGGGGAACTACGAGCAGTACGTC. It encodes CASSLYSSGGNYEQYV.

The V call is TRBV11-1, the J call TRBJ2-6; D unresolved. This CDR3 is built from 19 residues. Germline CDR1 is SGHAT and CDR2 is FQDESV (reference sequence). Trimming took 2 bases from V and 0 from J, leaving 17 bases between them. The CDR3 DNA reads as TGTGCCAGCAGCTTAACGCAGCCAGGAACCCACTCTGGGGCCAACGTCCTGACTTTC. This codes for CASSLTQPGTHSGANVLTF.

The CDR3 region is CAWSGTDSLQFF. The CDR3 nucleotides read TGTGCCTGGAGTGGGACAGACAGCTTGCAGTTCTTC. The chain employs TRBV30 and TRBJ2-1, with D perhaps matching TRBD1 (6 bases). The CDR3 has 12 residues. Germline assignment: CDR1 GTSNPN and CDR2 SVGIG (reference sequence). The V end lost 1 base, the J end lost 12 bases, and 13 bases lay between the germline ends.

The gene calls are TRBV4-3 and TRBJ2-7; D is uncertain. The CDR3 runs 14 residues. V was trimmed by 0 bases and J by 5 bases, leaving 11 bases between them. Germline V gene sequence: CDR1 LGHNA, CDR2 YSLEER. The CDR3, as DNA: TGCGCCAGCAGCCAAGAGGTCCTCAGCCACGAGCAGTACTTC. Translated, it gives CASSQEVLSHEQYF.

This clonotype was seen a handful of times. The chain combines TRBV10-3 with TRBJ2-7; 8 bases line up with TRBD1. The CDR3 totals 14 residues. J gave up 2 bases and V 7 bases, and 7 bases lay outside the gene matches. Looked up from germline, CDR1 is ENHRY and CDR2 is SYGVKD. In DNA form, the CDR3 reads TGTGCCATCACCCGACAGGGGATAGCCTACGAGCAGTACGTC. Protein product: CAITRQGIAYEQYV.

In this sample, this clonotype turned up a few times. V gene TRBV27 combines with J gene TRBJ1-1, with D maybe TRBD1 (5 bases). The germline V gene has CDR1 MNHEY and CDR2 SMNVEV (reference sequence). Trimming took off 3 bases at V and 6 bases at J, with 17 bases between the two ends. The CDR3 runs 15 residues. The CDR3 here is CASSLIGRGLAEAFF. The CDR3 DNA sequence: TGTGCCAGCAGTTTGATTGGACGGGGGTTAGCTGAAGCTTTCTTT.

This clonotype has more than one count but fewer than ten. The chain links TRBV3-1 to TRBJ2-7; D might be TRBD2 (6 bases). The CDR3 is 14 residues long. Trimming took 1 base from V and 3 from J, leaving 10 bases between them. Germline V lookup: CDR1 LGHDT, CDR2 YNNKEL (reference sequence). This CDR3 is CASSQGPGGYEQYV. The CDR3 bases are TGTGCCAGCAGCCAAGGCCCCGGGGGCTACGAGCAGTACGTC.

The CDR3 spells CASSKDNLQNTGELFF. CDR3 DNA sequence: TGTGCCAGCAGTAAGGACAACTTACAGAACACCGGGGAGCTGTTTTTT. The chain has TRBV6-2 or TRBV6-3 and TRBJ2-2, with D possibly being TRBD1 (5 bases). The CDR3 covers 16 residues. Trimming took 5 bases from V and 1 from J, leaving 14 bases between them. Germline V CDR1 and CDR2: MNHEY, SVGEGT.